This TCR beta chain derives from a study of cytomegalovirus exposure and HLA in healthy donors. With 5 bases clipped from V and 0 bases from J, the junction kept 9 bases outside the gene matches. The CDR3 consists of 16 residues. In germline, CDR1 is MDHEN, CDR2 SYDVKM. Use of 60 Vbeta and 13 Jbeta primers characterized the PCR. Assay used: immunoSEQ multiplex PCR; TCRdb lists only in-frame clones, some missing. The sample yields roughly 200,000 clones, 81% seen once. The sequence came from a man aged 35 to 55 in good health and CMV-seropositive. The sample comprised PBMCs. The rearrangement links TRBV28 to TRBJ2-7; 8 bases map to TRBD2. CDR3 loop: CASSPPGGASSYEQYF. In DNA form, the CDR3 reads TGTGCCAGCAGTCCACCGGGGGGGGCGAGCTCCTACGAGCAGTACTTC.